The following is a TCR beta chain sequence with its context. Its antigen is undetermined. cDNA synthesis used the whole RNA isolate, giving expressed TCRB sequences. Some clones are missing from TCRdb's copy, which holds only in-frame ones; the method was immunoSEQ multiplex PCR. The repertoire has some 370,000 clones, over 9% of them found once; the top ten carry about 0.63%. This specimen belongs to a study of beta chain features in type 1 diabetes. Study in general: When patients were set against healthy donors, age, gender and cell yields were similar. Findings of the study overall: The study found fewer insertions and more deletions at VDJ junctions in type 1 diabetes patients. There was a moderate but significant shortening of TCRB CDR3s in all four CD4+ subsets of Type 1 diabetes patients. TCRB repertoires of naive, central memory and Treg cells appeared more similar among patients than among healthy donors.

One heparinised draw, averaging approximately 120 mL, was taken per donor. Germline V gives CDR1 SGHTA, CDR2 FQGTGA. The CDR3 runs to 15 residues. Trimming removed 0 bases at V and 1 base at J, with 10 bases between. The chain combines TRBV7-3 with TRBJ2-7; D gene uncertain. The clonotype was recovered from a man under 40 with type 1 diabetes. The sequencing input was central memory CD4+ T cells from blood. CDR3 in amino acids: CASSLTGIKSYEQYF. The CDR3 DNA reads TGTGCCAGCAGCTTAACAGGTATAAAATCCTACGAGCAGTACTTC.